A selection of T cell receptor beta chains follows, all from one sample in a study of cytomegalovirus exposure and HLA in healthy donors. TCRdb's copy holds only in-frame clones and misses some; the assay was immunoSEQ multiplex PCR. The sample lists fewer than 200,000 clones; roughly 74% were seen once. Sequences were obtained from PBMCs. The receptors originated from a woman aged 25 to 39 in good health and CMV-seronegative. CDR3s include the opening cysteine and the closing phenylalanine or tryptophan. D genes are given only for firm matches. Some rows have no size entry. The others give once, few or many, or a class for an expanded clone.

TGTGCCAGCAGCTTAGAGGCGGGGGTTCCCAACGAGCAGTACTTC,CASSLEAGVPNEQYF,TRBD2,.,TRBV11-1,TRBJ2-7
TGTGCCAGCAGTGGATGGGGGGGAACTGGCACTGAAGCTTTCTTT,CASSGWGGTGTEAFF,.,few,TRBV2,TRBJ1-1
TGCGCCAGCAGCCAAGATCTCGGGCGGGGCGGGGGGGAAGAGACCCAGTACTTC,CASSQDLGRGGGEETQYF,TRBD2,.,TRBV4-3,TRBJ2-5
TGTGCCACCAGCAGACAACAACTCGGGCAGGGGGCCCCCTACGAGCAGTACTTC,CATSRQQLGQGAPYEQYF,TRBD1,.,TRBV15,TRBJ2-7
TGTGCCAGCTCCGAGGGGACAGGGGTCCCCTACGAGCAGTACTTC,CASSEGTGVPYEQYF,TRBD1,.,TRBV2,TRBJ2-7
TGTGCCAGTAGGTCGGGGTGGGGAACAGATACGCAGTATTTT,CASRSGWGTDTQYF,.,.,TRBV19,TRBJ2-3
TGTGCCAGCGGGACAGGGGGATATGGCTACACCTTC,CASGTGGYGYTF,TRBD1,.,TRBV6-1,TRBJ1-2
TGTGCCAGCAGACCCATTGGACAGGGGAAATTCGACAATGAGCAGTTCTTC,CASRPIGQGKFDNEQFF,TRBD1,.,TRBV28,TRBJ2-1
TGTGCCAGCAGCGTAGAAGGGACAGGGGGCTTTGGCTACACCTTC,CASSVEGTGGFGYTF,TRBD1,.,TRBV9,TRBJ1-2
TGTGCCAGCAGTGCGAGTGGTGGCAATCAGCCCCAGCATTTT,CASSASGGNQPQHF,.,.,TRBV27,TRBJ1-5
TGTGCCAGCAGCTTAGTTCCCGGGACAGGGGAAGCCCTCCACTTT,CASSLVPGTGEALHF,TRBD1,few,TRBV7-2,TRBJ1-6
TGCGCCAGCAGCCAAGCAGGGTTAAAGTACTTC,CASSQAGLKYF,.,.,TRBV4-1,TRBJ2-5
TGTGCCAGCGGGACAGGAGGACGGGAGACCATATATTTT,CASGTGGRETIYF,TRBD1,.,TRBV6-5,TRBJ1-3
TGTGCCAGCACCCCTGCGGGGGGCGCTTACGAGCAGTACTTC,CASTPAGGAYEQYF,TRBD2,.,TRBV7-2,TRBJ2-7
TGTGCCAGCAGCTCAACCTCCGGGGGGGGCTACACCTTC,CASSSTSGGGYTF,.,.,TRBV7-3,TRBJ1-2
TGCGCCAGCAGCTTAAAAGGGGATAATGAAAAACTGTTTTTT,CASSLKGDNEKLFF,.,.,TRBV5-1,TRBJ1-4
TGCGCCAGCAGCTTGGAGGACAGCCTTTCCTACGAGCAGTACTTC,CASSLEDSLSYEQYF,.,.,TRBV5-1,TRBJ2-7
TGTGCCAGCAGTCTTATGGGACTAGCGGGGAACGAGCAGTACTTC,CASSLMGLAGNEQYF,TRBD2,.,TRBV28,TRBJ2-7
TGCGCCAGCAGCTTGGCGGCAGGGGCAATGAAGCAGTTCTTC,CASSLAAGAMKQFF,.,.,TRBV5-1,TRBJ2-1
TGCGCCAGCAGAGAGACAGGTGGAACTGAAGCTTTCTTT,CASRETGGTEAFF,.,.,TRBV10-2,TRBJ1-1
TGCGCCAGCAGCCAAGACGGACTCTCTGGAAACACCATATATTTT,CASSQDGLSGNTIYF,.,.,TRBV4-1,TRBJ1-3
TGTGCCAGCAGTCGGACAGGCCCCTTCCCCGGGGAGCTGTTTTTT,CASSRTGPFPGELFF,TRBD1,.,TRBV6-4,TRBJ2-2
TGTGCCAGCAGCACTCCAGGGTTTGGGAACACTGAAGCTTTCTTT,CASSTPGFGNTEAFF,.,few,TRBV28,TRBJ1-1
TGTGCCAGTAGTATCCAGGGGGCTGAGGAGCAGTACTTC,CASSIQGAEEQYF,TRBD1,.,TRBV19,TRBJ2-5